These 10 T cell receptor beta chains share one sample of origin, sequenced in a study of HIV-infected patients and healthy controls. Antiretroviral therapy had run roughly three months, about 14 weeks, before follow-up blood collection. Whole blood was used without fractionation, so all unsorted peripheral T cells were included. cDNA was made from approximately 500 ng RNA using alpha and beta constant primers. Using multiplexing indices, alpha and beta chain libraries were generated apart by chain-specific third strand synthesis. TCRdb re-analysed the 5' RACE reads in MiXCR, keeping a single row per CDR3 protein. The table shows some 14,000 distinct CDR3 sequences, with roughly an eighth occurring only once. The sample here was blood, taken during antiretroviral therapy. The receptors were gathered from an adult with HIV infection. The donor label of this sample is uncertain.

In its sample, this clonotype was seen many times. The chain uses TRBV20-1 and TRBJ2-3; D is tentatively TRBD1 or TRBD2 (5 bases each). The CDR3 loop spans 12 amino acids. V lost 5 bases to trimming and J lost 4 bases, with 10 bases between them. CDR1 is DFQATT, CDR2 SNEGSKA, per germline (reference sequence). The CDR3 here is CSAQPGPDTQYF. The CDR3 bases are TGCAGTGCTCAACCGGGACCAGATACGCAGTATTTT.

This clonotype rates as medium-sized. This rearrangement joins TRBV11-3 to TRBJ2-1, with D tentatively TRBD2 (5 bases). CDR1 and CDR2 (germline): SGHNT, YENEEA. This CDR3 is built from 18 residues. Trimming shortened V by 4 bases and J by 4 bases, and 23 bases separated the two germline ends. This CDR3 reads CASSSLSLKGAAYNEQFF. DNA of the CDR3: TGTGCCAGCAGCTCTCTCTCCCTTAAGGGAGCGGCTTACAATGAGCAGTTCTTC.

This clonotype has at least ten counts. The J gene is TRBJ1-6, the V gene TRBV20-1; no firm D call. V lost 2 bases, J lost 1 base, and 9 bases lay in between. This CDR3 region has 15 residues. Germline CDR1 and CDR2: DFQATT and SNEGSKA (reference sequence). The CDR3 region is CSARSGFSYNSPLHF. DNA for the CDR3: TGCAGTGCTAGATCCGGGTTTTCCTATAATTCACCCCTCCACTTT.

This clonotype was seen at least ten times. The chain recombines TRBV3-1 with TRBJ2-7; D perhaps matches TRBD2 (6 bases). This CDR3 is 14 amino acids long. Germline CDR1 LGHDT, CDR2 YNNKEL (reference sequence). The V and J ends lost 4 bases and 7 bases respectively, with 17 bases between them. CDR3 DNA: TGTGCCAGCAGCCCGGACTATGGCCTGGAGGAGCAGTACTTC. It specifies CASSPDYGLEEQYF.

In its sample, this clonotype ranks as large. The chain employs TRBV6-5 and TRBJ2-7; no clear D gene. V lost 2 bases to trimming and J lost 4 bases, with 9 bases between them. This CDR3 spans 13 amino acids. CDR1 is MNHEY and CDR2 is SVGAGI in the germline V gene. CDR3 amino acids: CASSYNGEYEQYF. CDR3 sequence (DNA): TGTGCCAGCAGTTACAATGGAGAATACGAGCAGTACTTC.

This clonotype was observed at least ten times. J is TRBJ2-1 and V is TRBV24-1, with a possible D match to TRBD1 (5 bases). Germline lookup yields CDR1 KGHDR and CDR2 SFDVKD. The CDR3 totals 17 residues. V lost 4 bases and J 0 bases, leaving 15 bases between the germline ends. The DNA of the CDR3 is TGTGCCACCAGTGAGGCAGCAGGGTCGAGCTCCTACAATGAGCAGTTCTTC. It is translated as CATSEAAGSSSYNEQFF.

By its share, this clonotype is medium-sized. The chain links TRBV25-1 to TRBJ2-2; 7 nucleotides agree with TRBD1. From germline, CDR1 is MGHDK and CDR2 SYGVNS. V gave up 6 bases and J gave up 2 bases; unmatched junction bases: 9. The CDR3 extends over 16 amino acids. In DNA, the CDR3 is TGTGCCAGCAGCCCTGGACAGGACCTAAACACCGGGGAGCTGTTTTTT. Protein product: CASSPGQDLNTGELFF.

This clonotype was found many times. The rearrangement links TRBV20-1 to TRBJ1-5, with a tentative D call TRBD1 (5 bases). The CDR3 totals 14 residues. Per the germline V gene, CDR1 is DFQATT and CDR2 is SNEGSKA (reference sequence). The germline V and J ends were trimmed by 6 bases and 2 bases, with 14 bases remaining between them. The DNA of the CDR3 is TGCAGTGCAGGGGAAGTCGGAGGCAATCAGCCCCAGCATTTT. Translated: CSAGEVGGNQPQHF.

This clonotype was seen many times. This chain joins TRBV10-3 and TRBJ2-3, with TRBD2 matching over 7 bases. In germline, CDR1 is ENHRY, CDR2 SYGVKD. The CDR3 is made up of 16 amino acids. The V and J ends lost 2 bases and 0 bases, in that order; junction bases with no gene match: 5. The CDR3 spells CAISERGETSTDTQYF. The CDR3 region has the DNA TGTGCCATCAGTGAGCGGGGGGAAACAAGCACAGATACGCAGTATTTT.

Ten or more counts support this clonotype. The chain is built from TRBV25-1 and TRBJ1-1, with 7 bases lining up with TRBD1. Unmatched junction bases numbered 5, after V lost 3 bases and J lost 4 bases. CDR1 and CDR2 (germline): MGHDK, SYGVNS. This CDR3 is 14 amino acids long. CDR3 in DNA: TGTGCCAGCAGTGAGTGGCCAGGGGGCACTGAAGCTTTCTTT. Its translation is CASSEWPGGTEAFF.